The next 28 T cell receptor beta chains were all read from a single sample in a study of T cell responses to AZD1222 COVID-19 vaccine. Assay: immunoSEQ multiplex PCR; the TCRdb copy retains only in-frame clones and omits some. The repertoire holds some 160,000 clones, with just under 95% as singletons. The specimen comprised peripheral blood, sampled on day 0 of AZD1222 vaccination. Receptors originate from an adult in good health.

The J gene is TRBJ2-2, the V gene TRBV11-2, with D perhaps TRBD2 (6 bases). Germline V CDR1 and CDR2: SGHAT, FQNNGV. CDR3 length equals 14 residues. Between the trimmed V and J ends, which lost 0 bases and 7 bases, there was a span of 9 bases. This CDR3 reads CASSLDWRGGELFF. The CDR3 bases are TGTGCCAGCAGCTTAGATTGGAGGGGCGGGGAGCTGTTTTTT.

The chain recombines TRBV7-6 with TRBJ1-4; D remains ambiguous. This CDR3 spans 14 amino acids. The V gene lost 4 bases and the J gene lost 6 bases, with 12 bases spanning the gap. CDR1 and CDR2 from the germline V gene are SGHVS and FNYEAQ. The CDR3 DNA reads as TGTGCCAGCAGCTCCCGCAGGAGCGATGAAAAACTGTTTTTT. It encodes CASSSRRSDEKLFF.

V gene TRBV11-3 combines with J gene TRBJ1-1; TRBD1 agrees at 10 bases. Germline CDR1 SGHNT, CDR2 YENEEA. The CDR3 loop spans 14 amino acids. The trim removed 5 bases at V and 5 bases at J, leaving 5 bases unmatched. The DNA of the CDR3 is TGTGCCAGCAGCCAGGACAGGGGGTGGACTGAAGCTTTCTTT. Its protein is CASSQDRGWTEAFF. Using reference TRBV11-3 and TRBJ1-1 for the parts outside the CDR3, the full variable domain is EAGVVQSPRYKIIEKKQPVAFWCNPISGHNTLYWYLQNLGQGPELLIRYENEEAVDDSQLPKDRFSAERLKGVDSTLKIQPAELGDSAVYLCASSQDRGWTEAFFGQGTRLTVV.

V is TRBV11-3 and J is TRBJ2-1; 9 bases are shared with TRBD2. The CDR3 is 15 amino acids. Germline V gives CDR1 SGHNT, CDR2 YENEEA. With V trimmed by 2 bases and J by 6 bases, 5 bases remained unmatched. CDR3 region: CASSLSGGSLNEQFF. The CDR3 nucleotides are TGTGCCAGCAGCTTAAGCGGGGGGTCCCTCAATGAGCAGTTCTTC.

The chain combines TRBV4-2 with TRBJ1-1, with D unclear. The germline V gene has CDR1 LGHNA and CDR2 YNFKEQ. The CDR3 spans 15 residues. Between the trimmed V and J ends, which lost 1 base and 2 bases, there was a span of 11 bases. CDR3 loop: CASSQAITRNTEAFF. CDR3 DNA: TGTGCCAGCAGCCAAGCGATCACCCGAAACACTGAAGCTTTCTTT.

This rearrangement joins TRBV15 to TRBJ2-1; D remains unclear. This CDR3 is built from 16 residues. Germline-derived CDR1 and CDR2 are LNHNV and YYDKDF (reference sequence). Trimming removed 0 bases from V and 4 bases from J, with 13 bases in between. CDR3 loop: CATSRDVGRRYNEQFF. CDR3 nucleotide sequence: TGTGCCACCAGCAGAGATGTAGGACGGCGGTACAATGAGCAGTTCTTC. Using reference TRBV15 and TRBJ2-1 for the parts outside the CDR3, the full variable domain is DAMVIQNPRYQVTQFGKPVTLSCSQTLNHNVMYWYQQKSSQAPKLLFHYYDKDFNNEADTPDNFQSRRPNTSFCFLDIRSPGLGDTAMYLCATSRDVGRRYNEQFFGPGTRLTVL.

The chain couples TRBV12-3 or TRBV12-4 to TRBJ1-1; D unresolved. This CDR3 has 13 residues. V lost 6 bases to trimming and J lost 4 bases, with 12 bases between them. The DNA for the CDR3 is TGTGCCAGCAGAATGTTACAAGCCACTGAAGCTTTCTTT. This translates into CASRMLQATEAFF.

This sequence joins TRBV11-3 and TRBJ1-5; possibly TRBD1 for D (6 bases). CDR3 length equals 16 residues. V gave up 4 bases and J gave up 0 bases, with 13 bases separating them. Germline CDR1 reads SGHNT; CDR2 reads YENEEA. CDR3 residues: CASSSEQGYSNQPQHF. DNA of the CDR3: TGTGCCAGCAGCTCCGAACAGGGCTATAGCAATCAGCCCCAGCATTTT. The complete variable domain, with remaining parts taken from reference TRBV11-3 and TRBJ1-5, reads EAGVVQSPRYKIIEKKQPVAFWCNPISGHNTLYWYLQNLGQGPELLIRYENEEAVDDSQLPKDRFSAERLKGVDSTLKIQPAELGDSAVYLCASSSEQGYSNQPQHFGDGTRLSIL.

The chain carries TRBV5-5 and TRBJ1-4, with D possibly matching TRBD1 (6 bases). V lost 1 base to trimming and J lost 5 bases, with 9 bases between them. The germline V gene encodes CDR1 SGHKS and CDR2 YYEKEE (reference sequence). This CDR3 spans 14 amino acids. In DNA, the CDR3 is TGTGCCAGCAGCTTGAGGGGGGACAATGAAAAACTGTTTTTT. Protein product: CASSLRGDNEKLFF.

The chain carries TRBV6-5 and TRBJ1-2; D unresolved. The CDR3 consists of 14 residues. The V gene lost 7 bases and the J gene lost 5 bases, with 17 bases spanning the gap. CDR1 and CDR2 from the germline V gene are MNHEY and SVGAGI. CDR3 protein: CASTRRRSVYGYTF. In DNA, the CDR3 is TGTGCCAGCACCCGAAGGCGATCTGTGTATGGCTACACCTTC.

This chain connects TRBV10-3 to TRBJ1-1; perhaps TRBD1 as D (6 bases). Germline lookup yields CDR1 ENHRY and CDR2 SYGVKD. The CDR3 covers 14 residues. With 4 bases removed from V and 4 bases from J, the gap between germline ends came to 13 bases. CDR3 protein: CAISVTGGPTEAFF. DNA for the CDR3: TGTGCCATCAGTGTCACGGGGGGGCCCACTGAAGCTTTCTTT.

This chain connects TRBV5-1 to TRBJ2-1; tentatively, D is TRBD1 (6 bases). Deletions cut 2 bases from V and 6 bases from J, with 12 bases between. This CDR3 comprises 14 residues. Per the germline V gene, CDR1 is SGHRS and CDR2 is YFSETQ. The CDR3 loop reads CASSFRTVGNEQFF. The CDR3, as DNA: TGCGCCAGCAGCTTTCGGACAGTTGGCAATGAGCAGTTCTTC.

The V and J genes are TRBV19 and TRBJ1-3, with a weak D call TRBD1 (6 bases). Trimming cost V 7 bases and J 0 bases, with 13 bases left between them. Looked up from germline, CDR1 is LNHDA and CDR2 is SQIVND (reference sequence). This CDR3 has 15 residues. The CDR3 region has the DNA TGTGCCAGTAACCGAGGACAGCTCTCTGGAAACACCATATATTTT. Translating it yields CASNRGQLSGNTIYF.

The gene calls are TRBV6-1 and TRBJ1-2, with a weak D call TRBD1 (6 bases). The CDR3 runs 16 residues. CDR1 and CDR2 (germline): MNHNS, SASEGT. Trimming took 0 bases from V and 4 from J, leaving 15 bases between them. The CDR3 DNA reads TGTGCCAGCAGTGAAGCCACAGGGTCCCCCGGCTATGGCTACACCTTC. Translated: CASSEATGSPGYGYTF.

The chain links TRBV28 to TRBJ2-7; TRBD1 is a possible D gene (5 bases). Trimming left V 4 bases short and J 2 bases short, with 6 bases between. Germline V gene lookup returns CDR1 MDHEN and CDR2 SYDVKM. The CDR3 spans 12 residues. The CDR3: CASSSGTYEQYF. The DNA of the CDR3 is TGTGCCAGCAGTTCAGGGACCTACGAGCAGTACTTC.

This sequence joins TRBV5-1 and TRBJ2-1, with D maybe TRBD2 (7 bases). V was pared by 0 bases and J by 2 bases, with 15 bases between. The length of the CDR3 is 17 residues. Germline CDR1 SGHRS, CDR2 YFSETQ. DNA for the CDR3: TGCGCCAGCAGCTTGGCCGCGGGGGAGGGGGCCTACAATGAGCAGTTCTTC. The encoded protein is CASSLAAGEGAYNEQFF.

The chain carries TRBV6-5 and TRBJ2-2, with D hard to call. The V end lost 0 bases, the J end lost 6 bases, and 5 bases lay between the germline ends. The CDR3 has 13 amino acids. The germline CDR1 and CDR2 sequences are MNHEY and SVGAGI. CDR3 residues: CASSYSKSGELFF. Here the CDR3 DNA reads TGTGCCAGCAGTTACTCGAAGTCCGGGGAGCTGTTTTTT.

The chain carries TRBV4-1 and TRBJ2-5; 9 positions match TRBD1. The CDR3 is 14 residues long. The germline CDR1 and CDR2 sequences are MGHRA and YSYEKL. The J segment lost 4 bases and the V segment lost 4 bases, leaving 4 bases of the junction unmatched. The DNA of the CDR3 is TGCGCCAGCAGCCCCGGGACAGGGAGAGAGACCCAGTACTTC. This sequence encodes CASSPGTGRETQYF.

CDR3 DNA sequence: TGTGCCAGCAGTGAGTCCTCTTACCTAATTCGTTTCGGTGGCTACACCTTC. Its protein product is CASSESSYLIRFGGYTF. J is TRBJ1-2 and V is TRBV6-1; D uncertain. The V end was cut by 3 bases, the J end by 7 bases, with 24 bases between. There are 17 residues in the CDR3. CDR1 MNHNS and CDR2 SASEGT come from the germline V gene.

V usage is TRBV5-6 and J usage is TRBJ2-7; D is perhaps TRBD1 (5 bases). Germline values: CDR1 SGHDT, CDR2 YYEEEE. The CDR3 runs 13 residues. V was cut by 2 bases and J by 5 bases, with 11 bases left in between. The chain's CDR3 is CASSFQGGDEQYF. As DNA, the CDR3 is TGTGCCAGCAGCTTCCAGGGTGGAGACGAGCAGTACTTC.

The chain combines TRBV30 with TRBJ2-7; D not resolved. This CDR3 is 12 amino acids long. V was shortened by 2 bases and J by 6 bases, with 11 bases between the two germline ends. CDR1 is GTSNPN, CDR2 SVGIG, per germline (reference sequence). As DNA, the CDR3 is TGTGCCTGGAGTCTTTCCCAATCCGAGCAGTACTTC. Its protein is CAWSLSQSEQYF.

The gene calls are TRBV5-6 and TRBJ2-1, with 9 bases that match TRBD2. This CDR3 comprises 17 residues. J gave up 4 bases and V 2 bases, and 10 bases lay outside the gene matches. Germline V CDR1 and CDR2: SGHDT, YYEEEE. The CDR3 region has the DNA TGTGCCAGCAGCTTCGAGATTGGTAGCGGGGGTTACAATGAGCAGTTCTTC. Translation gives CASSFEIGSGGYNEQFF. The variable domain in full, with the rest retrieved from reference TRBV5-6 and TRBJ2-1, is DAGVTQSPTHLIKTRGQQVTLRCSPKSGHDTVSWYQQALGQGPQFIFQYYEEEERQRGNFPDRFSGHQFPNYSSELNVNALLLGDSALYLCASSFEIGSGGYNEQFFGPGTRLTVL.

The gene calls are TRBV15 and TRBJ1-6; D gene ambiguous. The germline V gene encodes CDR1 LNHNV and CDR2 YYDKDF (reference sequence). This CDR3 comprises 16 residues. Between the trimmed V and J ends, which lost 0 bases and 7 bases, there was a span of 13 bases. CDR3 sequence (DNA): TGTGCCACCAGCAGAGATCTTGAGACACCGAATTCACCCCTCCACTTT. Translated, it gives CATSRDLETPNSPLHF.

The table lists this clone with a count of one. This chain connects TRBV16 to TRBJ1-1, with D maybe TRBD1 (5 bases). Germline V lookup: CDR1 KGHSY, CDR2 FQNENV. This CDR3 is 13 amino acids long. V was cut by 1 base and J by 8 bases, with 11 bases left in between. CDR3 amino acids: CASSQFGAVEAFF. Written as DNA, the CDR3 is TGTGCCAGCAGCCAATTTGGGGCCGTGGAAGCTTTCTTT.

This rearrangement joins TRBV2 to TRBJ2-2; D is uncertain. In germline, CDR1 is SNHLY, CDR2 FYNNEI. This CDR3 comprises 13 residues. V lost 6 bases and J lost 5, with 10 bases in between. CDR3 in amino acids: CASSKGGTGELFF. The CDR3 DNA follows: TGTGCCAGCAGCAAGGGTGGGACCGGGGAGCTGTTTTTT.

The gene calls are TRBV2 and TRBJ2-7; 7 nucleotides match TRBD1. CDR1 is SNHLY, CDR2 FYNNEI, per germline. The CDR3 contains 13 residues. Trimming at V came to 11 bases and at J to 2 bases, leaving 9 bases not matched to a gene. CDR3 sequence: CALGDRATYEQYF. The CDR3 DNA follows: TGTGCCCTGGGAGACAGGGCCACCTACGAGCAGTACTTC.

The rearrangement joins TRBV5-6 to TRBJ1-6; TRBD1 agrees at 11 bases. The CDR3 totals 17 residues. V dropped 4 bases and J dropped 8; count of bases not matched to a gene: 11. Germline CDR1 SGHDT, CDR2 YYEEEE. CDR3 coding DNA: TGTGCCAGCAGCCCCTCGGGGACAGGGGGGTTCGATTCACCCCTCCACTTT. Translation gives CASSPSGTGGFDSPLHF.

V is TRBV7-3 and J is TRBJ2-1; 7 nucleotides align to TRBD2. Germline V gene sequence: CDR1 SGHTA, CDR2 FQGTGA. The CDR3 has 14 residues. V was pared by 3 bases and J by 4 bases, with 3 bases of the junction left unmatched. The CDR3 region is CASSLASGYNEQFF. The CDR3 DNA is TGTGCCAGCAGCTTGGCTAGCGGATACAATGAGCAGTTCTTC.